These 17 T cell receptor beta chains originate from one sample sequenced in a study of blood T cell repertoires in COVID-19. The repertoire was sequenced with immunoSEQ multiplex PCR; TCRdb's copy has only in-frame clones and lacks some. The sample carries tens of thousands of clones, roughly 88% recorded once. Sequencing used peripheral blood. These TCRs come from a human donor in a cohort sampled during active COVID-19.

In the case of this clone: The same CDR3 can be traced to other DNA sequences in this sample. The rearrangement joins TRBV25-1 to TRBJ2-1; 13 bases match TRBD2. V shed 5 bases and J 10 bases; nucleotides not matched to a gene: 11. The CDR3 has 16 amino acids. The V gene's germline CDR1 is MGHDK and CDR2 SYGVNS. The CDR3: CASSLGTSGAWEEQFF. As DNA, the CDR3 is TGTGCCAGCAGTCTAGGGACTAGCGGGGCCTGGGAGGAGCAGTTCTTC. The full variable domain, completed using reference TRBV25-1 and TRBJ2-1, is EADIYQTPRYLVIGTGKKITLECSQTMGHDKMYWYQQDPGMELHLIHYSYGVNSTEKGDLSSESTVSRIRTEHFPLTLESARPSHTSQYLCASSLGTSGAWEEQFFGPGTRLTVL.

V gene TRBV28 combines with J gene TRBJ2-4, with D uncertain. CDR1 and CDR2 from the germline V gene are MDHEN and SYDVKM. The CDR3 spans 14 residues. The V and J ends lost 6 bases and 8 bases respectively, with 17 bases between them. CDR3 region: CASRTPARWDIQYF. The CDR3 coding sequence is TGTGCCAGCAGAACCCCAGCGAGGTGGGACATTCAGTACTTC.

The genes are TRBV29-1 and TRBJ2-3; 8 bases agree with TRBD1. Germline CDR1 is SQVTM and CDR2 is ANQGSEA. V lost 0 bases to trimming and J lost 3 bases; unmatched junction nucleotides: 8. The CDR3 totals 16 residues. CDR3: CSVEEYRGSGTDTQYF. The CDR3 DNA sequence: TGCAGCGTTGAAGAGTACAGGGGGTCCGGAACAGATACGCAGTATTTT.

This chain joins TRBV6-5 and TRBJ1-1; 8 bases match TRBD1. CDR1 MNHEY and CDR2 SVGAGI come from the germline V gene. CDR3 size: 15 residues. After removal of 6 bases from V and 0 bases from J, the junction contained 6 bases not matched to a gene. CDR3 sequence: CASRSRTGLNTEAFF. Here the CDR3 DNA reads TGTGCCAGCAGATCCCGGACAGGGCTGAACACTGAAGCTTTCTTT.

On this clone: At the DNA level, this CDR3 is encoded by other sequences in the same sample as well. The chain combines TRBV6-5 with TRBJ2-7; a weak D match, TRBD2 (5 bases). Germline V CDR1 and CDR2: MNHEY, SVGAGI. With 5 bases removed from V and 6 bases from J, the gap between germline ends came to 8 bases. This CDR3 contains 11 residues. The CDR3 loop reads CASSPGGEQYF. CDR3 coding DNA: TGTGCCAGCAGTCCAGGAGGCGAGCAGTACTTC.

The rearrangement links TRBV4-1 to TRBJ1-2; 7 bases match TRBD1. Per the germline V gene, CDR1 is MGHRA and CDR2 is YSYEKL. Germline trimming cut 4 bases from V and 4 bases from J; bases unmatched to any gene: 3. This CDR3 is 13 amino acids long. The CDR3 spells CASSLGTAYGYTF. The CDR3 DNA is TGCGCCAGCAGCCTCGGGACAGCCTATGGCTACACCTTC.

The chain uses TRBV5-1 and TRBJ2-3; D gene unclear. Trimming took 4 bases from V and 5 from J, leaving 8 bases between them. This CDR3 has 12 residues. The germline V gene encodes CDR1 SGHRS and CDR2 YFSETQ. The chain's CDR3 is CASSPLRDTQYF. In DNA form, the CDR3 reads TGCGCCAGCAGCCCCCTCCGAGATACGCAGTATTTT.

The CDR3 DNA follows: TGCGCCAGCAGCCAAGGGGAGGGACGGTCCACGAACACCGGGGAGCTGTTTTTT. Protein sequence: CASSQGEGRSTNTGELFF. The chain links TRBV4-1 to TRBJ2-2, with 7 bases matching TRBD2. This CDR3 contains 18 residues. Germline CDR1 and CDR2: MGHRA and YSYEKL. The ends lost 1 base at V and 0 bases at J; junction bases unmatched: 8.

The rearrangement links TRBV7-8 to TRBJ2-1; no definite D call. Trimming shortened V by 4 bases and J by 15 bases, and 13 bases separated the two germline ends. This CDR3 has 11 amino acids. Germline V gene data show CDR1 as SGHVS and CDR2 as FQNEAQ. In DNA, the CDR3 is TGTGCCAGCAGCTACGCCCGAAGCGCGTTCTTC. Its translation is CASSYARSAFF.

The rearrangement joins TRBV11-2 to TRBJ2-7, with TRBD2 as a possible D gene (6 bases). The germline V gene encodes CDR1 SGHAT and CDR2 FQNNGV. The CDR3 extends over 14 amino acids. V lost 5 bases and J 4 bases, leaving 15 bases between the germline ends. The CDR3 here is CASSSLGGRYEQYF. CDR3 sequence (DNA): TGTGCCAGCAGCAGCTTGGGGGGTCGATACGAGCAGTACTTC. The full variable domain, its missing parts supplied by reference TRBV11-2 and TRBJ2-7, is EAGVAQSPRYKIIEKRQSVAFWCNPISGHATLYWYQQILGQGPKLLIQFQNNGVVDDSQLPKDRFSAERLKGVDSTLKIQPAKLEDSAVYLCASSSLGGRYEQYFGPGTRLTVT.

The CDR3 nucleotides read TGTGCCAGCAGCTTTCGTGGTAGAGCCCAGCATTTT. Amino acid sequence: CASSFRGRAQHF. The chain combines TRBV5-6 with TRBJ1-5; D not resolved. Trimming removed 2 bases from V and 11 bases from J, with 11 bases in between. The CDR3 contains 12 residues. The V gene's germline CDR1 is SGHDT and CDR2 YYEEEE.

CDR3 amino acids: CSVEGRASYNEQFF. In DNA, the CDR3 is TGCAGCGTTGAGGGCAGGGCCTCCTACAATGAGCAGTTCTTC. The chain carries TRBV29-1 and TRBJ2-1; D is possibly TRBD1 (5 bases). Germline values: CDR1 SQVTM, CDR2 ANQGSEA. V lost 3 bases to trimming and J lost 0 bases, with 9 bases between them. This CDR3 region has 14 residues.

This clone was recorded a few times. For the CDR3, the DNA is TGTGCAGCAGGGGCCTCCTACAATGAGCAGTTCTTC. It specifies CAAGASYNEQFF. V gene TRBV12-3 or TRBV12-4 combines with J gene TRBJ2-1, with D possibly being TRBD1 (6 bases). CDR3 length: 12 residues.

This clone was picked up a small number of times. The same CDR3 can be traced to other DNA sequences in this sample. CDR3 nucleotide sequence: TGTGCCAGCAGTTCGACCGGGGGGGGCTACACCTTC. Translation: CASSSTGGGYTF. The chain combines TRBV12-3 or TRBV12-4 with TRBJ1-2, with D possibly being TRBD1 (5 bases). This CDR3 contains 12 residues. Trimming stripped 4 bases from V and 8 bases from J, with 11 bases between.

This rearrangement joins TRBV15 to TRBJ2-1, with D possibly TRBD2 on 5 matching bases. Germline lookup yields CDR1 LNHNV and CDR2 YYDKDF (reference sequence). The CDR3 runs to 16 residues. V shed 0 bases and J shed 2 bases, with 11 bases lying between them. The DNA for the CDR3 is TGTGCCACCAGCAGAGATCCCAGCGGCACCTACAATGAGCAGTTCTTC. This gives the protein CATSRDPSGTYNEQFF.

V gene TRBV30 combines with J gene TRBJ2-7; tentatively, D is TRBD1 (5 bases). The V end lost 0 bases, the J end lost 3 bases, and 9 bases lay between the germline ends. CDR1 is GTSNPN and CDR2 is SVGIG in the germline V gene (reference sequence). CDR3 length: 13 residues. CDR3 sequence: CAWSVPQGYEQYF. The CDR3 nucleotides read TGTGCCTGGAGTGTACCCCAGGGCTACGAGCAGTACTTC.

As DNA, the CDR3 is TGTGCCAGTAGTATCTCCGGGACAGCCTACGAGCAGTACTTC. It yields the protein CASSISGTAYEQYF. V and J are TRBV19 and TRBJ2-7; TRBD1 agrees at 7 bases. The CDR3 is made up of 14 amino acids. The V gene end was trimmed by 3 bases and the J gene end by 2 bases; junction bases not matched to a gene: 4. The germline V gene encodes CDR1 LNHDA and CDR2 SQIVND (reference sequence).